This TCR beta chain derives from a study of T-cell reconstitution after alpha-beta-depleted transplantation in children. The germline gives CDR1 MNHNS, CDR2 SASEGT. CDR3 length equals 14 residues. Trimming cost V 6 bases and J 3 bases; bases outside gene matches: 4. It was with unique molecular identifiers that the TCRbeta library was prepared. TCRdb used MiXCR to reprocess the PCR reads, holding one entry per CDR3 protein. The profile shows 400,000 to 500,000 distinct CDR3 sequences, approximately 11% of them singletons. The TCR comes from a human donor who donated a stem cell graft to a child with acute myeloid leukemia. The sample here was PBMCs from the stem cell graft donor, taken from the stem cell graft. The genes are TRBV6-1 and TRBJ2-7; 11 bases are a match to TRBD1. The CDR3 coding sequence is TGTGCCAGCAGACAGGACAGGGGGCTCTACGAGCAGTACTTC. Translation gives CASRQDRGLYEQYF.